One and the same sample provided the 21 T cell receptor beta chains below, sequenced in a study of blood T cell repertoires in COVID-19. The assay was immunoSEQ multiplex PCR, and TCRdb's table has in-frame clones only and misses some. The sample holds about 160,000 clones; around 90% are singletons and the top ten take about 4%. What was sequenced was peripheral blood. These receptors were taken from an older woman with active or convalescent COVID-19.

The chain joins TRBV12-5 to TRBJ1-1; D might be TRBD1 (6 bases). V was cut by 6 bases and J by 6 bases, with 14 bases left in between. The V gene's germline CDR1 is LGHNT and CDR2 FRNRAP. CDR3 length equals 13 residues. In DNA form, the CDR3 reads TGTGCTAGTGGCCTACTAAACAGGGCTGAAGCTTTCTTT. This codes for CASGLLNRAEAFF.

This clone was recorded a few times. The CDR3 loop is CASSLAIGRAEQFF. CDR3 DNA sequence: TGCGCCAGCAGCTTGGCTATTGGGCGGGCTGAGCAGTTCTTC. This chain links TRBV5-1 with TRBJ2-1; D possibly corresponds to TRBD2 (5 bases). This CDR3 is 14 amino acids long. Germline V gives CDR1 SGHRS, CDR2 YFSETQ. The ends were cut back, 0 bases at V and 9 bases at J, with 13 bases in the middle.

The chain combines TRBV5-4 with TRBJ2-7, with D tentatively TRBD1 (6 bases). The V end lost 2 bases, the J end lost 2 bases, and 11 bases lay between the germline ends. Looked up from germline, CDR1 is SGHNT and CDR2 is YYREEE (reference sequence). The CDR3 is 14 amino acids. CDR3 region: CASSFRTAPYEQYF. In DNA form, the CDR3 reads TGTGCCAGCAGCTTCCGGACAGCTCCCTACGAGCAGTACTTC.

The chain links TRBV18 to TRBJ1-3; D unresolved. The germline CDR1 and CDR2 sequences are KGHSH and LQKENI. With 2 bases removed from V and 0 bases from J, the gap between germline ends came to 17 bases. The CDR3 is 18 residues long. The chain's CDR3 is CASSPETNVRGSGNTIYF. The CDR3 DNA reads TGTGCCAGCTCACCAGAAACTAACGTCCGTGGCTCTGGAAACACCATATATTTT.

The J gene is TRBJ1-3, the V gene TRBV6-5, with D perhaps matching TRBD1 (5 bases). Looked up from germline, CDR1 is MNHEY and CDR2 is SVGAGI. Between the trimmed V and J ends, which lost 6 bases and 1 base, there was a span of 10 bases. The CDR3 has 14 residues. CDR3 sequence (DNA): TGTGCCAGCAGGGACATGGTGTCTGGAAACACCATATATTTT. It is translated as CASRDMVSGNTIYF.

The gene calls are TRBV5-4 and TRBJ2-1; 8 nucleotides align to TRBD1. CDR1 SGHNT and CDR2 YYREEE come from the germline V gene (reference sequence). This CDR3 region has 16 residues. V trimming: 0 bases; J trimming: 3 bases; junction bases outside the gene matches: 5. The CDR3 DNA sequence: TGTGCCAGCAGCTTGGGGACAGGGCAGATCTACAATGAGCAGTTCTTC. It yields the protein CASSLGTGQIYNEQFF.

The V and J genes are TRBV27 and TRBJ1-2; TRBD1 aligns across 7 bases. This CDR3 has 13 amino acids. Germline V CDR1 and CDR2: MNHEY, SMNVEV (reference sequence). V shed 2 bases, J shed 7 bases, and the junction held 4 bases outside the gene matches. CDR3 in amino acids: CASSLTGEGGYTF. The CDR3 coding sequence is TGTGCCAGCAGTTTAACAGGGGAAGGTGGCTACACCTTC.

The table lists this clone with a few counts. CDR3 loop: CATSQGDLNGYTF. In nucleotides, the CDR3 is TGTGCCACCTCACAGGGAGACTTGAATGGCTACACCTTC. The V gene is TRBV10-3, the J gene TRBJ1-2; D may be TRBD1 (6 bases). Germline values: CDR1 ENHRY, CDR2 SYGVKD. V lost 10 bases and J 6 bases, leaving 18 bases between the germline ends. CDR3 length: 13 amino acids.

This chain uses TRBV11-3 with TRBJ1-5, with no clear D. V shed 5 bases and J shed 6 bases, with 14 bases lying between them. CDR3 length: 14 amino acids. Germline values: CDR1 SGHNT, CDR2 YENEEA. CDR3 sequence (DNA): TGTGCCAGCAGCCCGTTCGAGGTACGTCAGCCCCAGCATTTT. Its protein is CASSPFEVRQPQHF.

This chain joins TRBV18 and TRBJ2-1; no clear D gene. This CDR3 comprises 15 residues. Trimming removed 5 bases at V and 6 bases at J, with 17 bases between. Looked up from germline, CDR1 is KGHSH and CDR2 is LQKENI. CDR3 sequence reads: CASSGPETFPNEQFF. As DNA, the CDR3 is TGTGCCAGCTCAGGGCCCGAGACGTTCCCCAATGAGCAGTTCTTC.

The chain links TRBV7-3 to TRBJ1-1; possible D gene TRBD1, 6 bases. The V end was cut by 5 bases, the J end by 6 bases, with 10 bases between. This CDR3 has 12 amino acids. Germline V lookup: CDR1 SGHTA, CDR2 FQGTGA. CDR3 bases: TGTGCCAGCAGCCCCGGGACACCTGAAGCTTTCTTT. Translating it yields CASSPGTPEAFF.

The chain has TRBV9 and TRBJ2-6; a weak D match, TRBD2 (6 bases). The CDR3 is made up of 17 amino acids. V was pared by 3 bases and J by 4 bases, with 17 bases between. Looked up from germline, CDR1 is SGDLS and CDR2 is YYNGEE. CDR3 coding DNA: TGTGCCAGCAGCGGGGGAGGCAGCACAGCGGGGGCCAACGTCCTGACTTTC. It specifies CASSGGGSTAGANVLTF.

The chain links TRBV5-1 to TRBJ2-3, with TRBD1 matching over 10 bases. The CDR3 is made up of 16 amino acids. Germline CDR1 reads SGHRS; CDR2 reads YFSETQ. J was trimmed by 8 bases and V by 4 bases; bases with no gene match: 13. The CDR3 loop reads CASSAGTGVTQGTQYF. CDR3 nucleotides: TGCGCCAGCAGCGCCGGGACAGGGGTAACGCAGGGTACGCAGTATTTT.

V is TRBV19 and J is TRBJ1-2; the D gene is possibly TRBD1 (5 bases). This CDR3 is built from 16 residues. Germline V gene sequence: CDR1 LNHDA, CDR2 SQIVND (reference sequence). V shed 5 bases and J shed 4 bases, with 20 bases lying between them. Here the CDR3 DNA reads TGTGCCAGTAGTCCCGGTGGGGCTTGGAAAGTCTATGGCTACACCTTC. Translation gives CASSPGGAWKVYGYTF.

To note about this clone: At one end the junction does not follow the germline gene, possibly because of a read error. The identical CDR3 is also encoded by other nucleotide sequences in the sample. This CDR3 is CASSQSGKTGLGF. As DNA, the CDR3 is TGTGCCAGCAGCCAAAGTGGAAAGACAGGATTGGGTTTT. This chain connects TRBV3-1 (or the pseudogene TRBV3-2) to TRBJ1-3; D is perhaps TRBD1 (6 bases). CDR3 length equals 13 residues. Germline V lookup: CDR1 LGHDT, CDR2 YNNKEL (reference sequence).

The chain combines TRBV7-9 with TRBJ1-5, with 9 bases aligning to TRBD1. After removal of 6 bases from V and 5 bases from J, the junction contained 14 bases not matched to a gene. CDR3 size: 17 residues. Germline values: CDR1 SEHNR, CDR2 FQNEAQ (reference sequence). CDR3 in amino acids: CASSLDPGQGFDQPQHF. As DNA, the CDR3 is TGTGCCAGCAGTCTTGACCCGGGACAGGGTTTCGATCAGCCCCAGCATTTT. Supplemented by reference TRBV7-9 and TRBJ1-5, the full variable domain reads DTGVSQNPRHKITKRGQNVTFRCDPISEHNRLYWYRQTLGQGPEFLTYFQNEAQLEKSRLLSDRFSAERPKGSFSTLEIQRTEQGDSAMYLCASSLDPGQGFDQPQHFGDGTRLSIL.

This clone was counted a few times. This chain connects TRBV6-5 to TRBJ1-5; a weak D match, TRBD1 (6 bases). V was shortened by 5 bases and J by 4 bases, with 15 bases between the two germline ends. CDR1 is MNHEY and CDR2 is SVGAGI in the germline V gene. CDR3 length: 15 amino acids. DNA for the CDR3: TGTGCCAGCAGTCTGGAACAGGGAGCGAATCAGCCCCAGCATTTT. It yields the protein CASSLEQGANQPQHF.

The sample holds many counts of this clone. The chain carries TRBV6-1 and TRBJ1-2, with D tentatively TRBD1 (5 bases). Trimming took 3 bases from V and 8 from J, leaving 10 bases between them. The CDR3 has 12 residues. CDR1 MNHNS and CDR2 SASEGT come from the germline V gene. This CDR3 reads CASSDQGTGYTF. The CDR3 DNA reads as TGTGCCAGCAGTGACCAGGGTACCGGCTACACCTTC.

This clone came up a few times. J is TRBJ1-1 and V is TRBV6-4; D unresolved. Per the germline V gene, CDR1 is MRHNA and CDR2 is SNTAGT. The CDR3 has 13 amino acids. Trimming removed 10 bases from V and 1 base from J, with 13 bases in between. As DNA, the CDR3 is TGTGCCACCCAATTGACTCCGAACACTGAAGCTTTCTTT. Protein product: CATQLTPNTEAFF.

The J gene is TRBJ1-1, the V gene TRBV9; 10 bases agree with TRBD1. The CDR3 contains 16 residues. Germline V CDR1 and CDR2: SGDLS, YYNGEE. Trimming removed 4 bases from V and 6 bases from J; junction bases left unmatched: 12. CDR3 sequence (DNA): TGTGCCAGCAGCTCTAGTTTAGGACAGGGGGTTCCTGAAGCTTTCTTT. Protein product: CASSSSLGQGVPEAFF.

The V gene is TRBV11-2, the J gene TRBJ2-3, with a possible D match to TRBD1 (6 bases). V lost 5 bases and J lost 2, with 17 bases in between. This CDR3 is 16 amino acids long. In germline, CDR1 is SGHAT, CDR2 FQNNGV. The CDR3 region is CASSTKTGLITDTQYF. CDR3 sequence (DNA): TGTGCCAGCAGCACCAAAACAGGGTTGATCACAGATACGCAGTATTTT.